This TCR beta chain originates from a study of cytomegalovirus exposure and HLA in healthy donors (dated by TCRdb to between 2016 and 2019). Notes on the research overall: An earlier analysis of approximately 640 of the donors reported 276 Gb of sequence data and around 120 million unique TCR beta sequences from about 179 million T cells. An early release covering around 630 HLA-typed donors comprised approximately 290 gigabases of sequencing data and tens of millions of unique TCR sequences. Of the approximately 370 genotyped donors, approximately 81% were placed in the genetic ancestry cluster associated with self-reported Caucasian donors. The study was designed to test whether signatures of past pathogen exposure could be identified by cataloging public T cell receptors. The study profiled the T cell repertoires of approximately 700 subjects by immunosequencing and related them to cytomegalovirus serostatus. Besides the first cohort of roughly 640 subjects, a separate validation cohort made up of over a hundred different subjects was used. High-throughput TCR immunosequencing, statistical association of individual TCRs with disease status, and machine learning were combined to predict cytomegalovirus infection status. A later analysis re-analyzed previously published TCR beta repertoires from approximately 670 donors and added high-resolution HLA genotyping to study TCR occurrence patterns. Rather than using new phenotypic data, the later analysis identified candidate immune exposures from TCR beta sequences and from how often those sequences occurred across donors. An earlier analysis of fewer than 750 of the donors used high-throughput TCR beta sequencing to judge whether each TCR beta V gene segment behaved as functional or pseudogenic. Donor age, sex, ethnicity and CMV serostatus were collected together with the repertoire data. In a later genetic analysis, genome-wide SNP genotypes for 398 of the 666 donors were used, and that subset was treated as a discovery cohort. Every repertoire in the discovery cohort had been generated on one and the same sequencing platform. Class I and class II HLA loci were covered by the typing at four-digit resolution. Typing coverage varied by locus: roughly 629-630 donors for A, B, C, DRB1 and DQB1; about 520 for DQA1; 606 for DPA1; around 490 for DPB1. Four to six DR-DQ haplotypes were handled as single units for association and clustering because linkage in the cohort was strong. Among several hundred genotyped donors of the cohort, an average of approximately 240,000 unique TCR beta nucleotide sequences was sequenced per donor, of which approximately 18% were non-productive. Study-wide findings and limitations: For the cohort, immune exposure information was limited to CMV serostatus. A further reported finding was that TCR beta sequences accurately predicted the HLA-A and HLA-B alleles for most subjects in the first cohort. Correlated functional status among segregating V segments might be attributable to linkage disequilibrium, but an unknown experimental factor could not be ruled out. Because the 87-base-pair reads could not distinguish some IMGT-functional V segments, including TRBV6-2 and TRBV6-3, those segments were excluded. While some public TCRs were present in many individuals, most TCR sequences turned up only very rarely across donors. The classifier was reported to diagnose cytomegalovirus status with high specificity and sensitivity in both the original and validation cohorts. Most CMV-associated TCR beta chains appeared to be HLA-restricted in a later analysis, and the HLA associations seemed to be driven largely by CMV exposure. In vitro tests confirmed that a few of the cytomegalovirus-associated TCR beta chains recognize cytomegalovirus antigens. A later genetic analysis associated a missense DCLRE1C variant with V-gene and J-gene trimming of TCR beta chains, and an independent cohort replicated the association. The cohort was sequenced for TCR beta chains only, and without alpha or paired-chain data the features that could be detected were limited. A later analysis reported that several top co-occurrence clusters appeared linked to parvovirus B19, influenza, CMV and Epstein-Barr virus. The authors suggested that the approach could potentially be extended to other disease states and immunological phenotypes. In a later analysis, TCR association rates were found to vary across HLA loci, with the most associated TCRs seen for DRB1 alleles and the fewest for HLA-C alleles. Strong co-occurrence of HLA alleles, especially DR and DQ, made assigning TCR associations to individual alleles difficult. A later analysis associated about 18,000 TCR beta sequences with specific HLA alleles at a false discovery rate of 0.05. Because HLA typing was missing for some donors at each locus, association tests included only the typed subset. A cluster of highly shared sequence variants was judged likely to be a technical artifact of the sequencing pipeline. A total of 150 to 200 TCR beta chains were listed by the study as associated with cytomegalovirus. Presence/absence analyses assumed roughly uniform sequencing depth across donors, an assumption that may not hold. Because counts were too low, about 18 rarely observed V segments, including chromosome 9 orphons, were excluded from the earlier analysis of about 500 of the donors. Compared with equally common non-associated chains, HLA-associated TCR beta chains in a later analysis were more clonally expanded and had lower generation probabilities. In an earlier analysis of fewer than 700 of the donors, most TCR beta V segments appeared in productive rearrangements about 87% or about 30% of the time, broadly matching IMGT annotations. A later genetic analysis reported fewer N-insertions in productive TCRs among donors in an Asian-associated ancestry cluster than the roughly 700-donor mean.

Concerning this clone: Its antigen is not yet known. Per-base qualities were not stored, and no clone one base away is much larger.

V was cut back by 3 bases and J by 2 bases, leaving a gap of 8 bases between them. From the cysteine through the phenylalanine, the CDR3 covers 13 amino acids. The kept DNA is CDR3 alone, 39 bases in frame from the first base. CDR1 SGHAT and CDR2 FQNNGV are derived from the germline V gene. The cohort was made up of roughly 670 healthy bone marrow donors. Cohort members were all nominally healthy when sampled, although unrecorded immune exposures were likely present. The donor tested CMV seronegative and was one of the 352 seronegative cohort members. A peripheral blood sample was provided by each donor, and peripheral blood mononuclear cells were used for TCR beta sequencing. The Qiagen DNeasy Blood Extraction Kit was used to extract genomic DNA from the blood cell samples. Preparation of the library involved the immunoSEQ multiplex PCR assay. For the multiplex PCR, a mixture combining 60 forward primers for TCR Vbeta segments and 13 reverse primers for TCR Jbeta segments was used. Amplification of the CDR3 region of rearranged TCR beta genes was performed with a multiplex PCR assay on genomic DNA. The Illumina HiSeq System was used to sequence the amplified TCR beta libraries as 87-base-pair reads. The original methods were these. A later analysis tallied roughly 80 million unique TCR beta chains across the 640 or so repertoires, and approximately 9.9 million of those chains were shared by two or more donors. To remove PCR and sequencing errors, raw reads were error-corrected and collapsed into unique sequences using a nearest-neighbor algorithm that merged closely related sequences. V, D and J gene segments were assigned by aligning CDR3 sequences to IMGT reference sequences. Each retained sequence needed at least a six-nucleotide match to both a V gene segment and a J gene segment. Rearrangements were classified as productive when the CDR3 lacked stop codons and remained in frame with V and J, and all other rearrangements were classified as non-productive. Following IMGT convention, CDR3 was defined as the stretch from the second conserved V-encoded cysteine up to the conserved J-encoded phenylalanine. The earlier analysis of about 500 of the donors excluded sequences that lacked an unambiguous match to a single V gene segment. In an earlier analysis of approximately 550 of the donors, V segments were called functional above 56.7% productive rearrangements and were called segregating when the between-donor standard deviation exceeded 5%. To diagnose cytomegalovirus status from the catalog of TCR beta chain sequences, a statistical classification framework was built. In a later analysis, V and J genes were assigned by comparing TCR nucleotide sequences against IMGT/GENE-DB human TR gene sequences. Using the TCRdist pipeline, a later analysis assigned CDR3 sequences along with most-parsimonious VDJ recombination scenarios. A later analysis defined each TCR beta chain by its CDR3 amino acid sequence plus V-gene family, and excluded reads lacking a unique V-gene family. As a way to deal with suspected cross-contamination and a sequencing artifact, a later analysis dropped roughly 620 nucleotide sequences that were highly shared and had low generation probability. A later analysis calculated a clonal expansion index for each public chain from normalized within-repertoire ranks of inferred template counts. In a later analysis, generation probabilities were computed with a VDJ recombination model fitted to out-of-frame rearrangements, and the resulting probabilities were checked against IGoR. In a later analysis, TCR-TCR, TCR-HLA and TCR-CMV co-occurrence was scored with hypergeometric tests, and a repertoire-size bias correction was applied to TCR pairs. False discovery rates were estimated in a later analysis by permuting HLA or CMV assignments 20 times. A later analysis grouped co-occurring TCRs with DBSCAN, adding TCRdist sequence similarity when clustering within HLA-allele-positive subsets. Co-occurrence clustering excluded repertoires with fewer than 30,000 or more than 120,000 public chains, plus five with anomalous nucleotide sharing. TCRdb holds this immuneACCESS table with in-frame rearrangements only. Some clones are missing; in checked studies, unresolved V genes explain under half, and the rest has no known cause. That table is the source of V, J and clone size, and D and trimming were worked out from the DNA. The sample contains over 150,000 clones, 87% of them found a single time. The top ten clones comprise 0.85% to 1% of the sample.

The V and J segments used are TRBV11-2 and TRBJ2-7; the D gene is not confidently resolved. The receptor's source is a woman in her twenties or thirties in good health and CMV-seronegative. Input material: PBMCs. The DNA reads TGTGCCAGCAGCTTGGGCAGTACCTACGAGCAGTACTTC. Protein translation: CASSLGSTYEQYF. Reference TRBV11-2 and TRBJ2-7 genes cover what lies past the CDR3, so the full variable domain is EAGVAQSPRYKIIEKRQSVAFWCNPISGHATLYWYQQILGQGPKLLIQFQNNGVVDDSQLPKDRFSAERLKGVDSTLKIQPAKLEDSAVYLCASSLGSTYEQYFGPGTRLTVT.